This T cell receptor beta chain was identified during a study of human T cells and chemical hapten exposure. This clonotype has a count of ten or more. What it recognizes is unknown. This CDR3 contains 13 residues. Between the trimmed V and J ends, which lost 6 bases and 3 bases, there was a span of 9 bases. In germline, CDR1 is MNHEY, CDR2 SVGAGI. TCRdb ran MiXCR on the RACE reads and lists one entry per CDR3 protein. This repertoire shows approximately 120,000 distinct CDR3 sequences, less than 10% found once; its top ten account for 3.1%. Findings of the study overall: Expanded TCRs grouped into significantly more large CDR3 similarity clusters than controls produced.

Time point defined: patch test 2, 6 weeks after DPC sensitization. Regarding treatment: therapeutic diphenylcyclopropenone sensitization with weekly scalp DPC. Blood sampling occurred before each patch-test application. Here the sequenced sample was whole blood, taken in connection with sensitization to the hapten diphenylcyclopropenone (DPC). The V and J genes are TRBV6-5 and TRBJ2-1; a possible D gene is TRBD2 (5 bases). This TCR came from a woman between 40 and 50 years old with alopecia areata. Some clones in this sample may be carry-over from other donors' samples. In DNA form, the CDR3 reads TGTGCCAGCAGCCGGGGAGTCTACAATGAGCAGTTCTTC. Protein product: CASSRGVYNEQFF.